The next 26 T cell receptor beta chains were all read from a single sample in a study of response to subunit inactivated influenza vaccine. From the RT-PCR reads, TCRdb called clonotypes with MiXCR, one entry per CDR3 protein. The sample lists about 500,000 distinct CDR3 sequences; 15% to 20% were seen once. This sample comprised CD4+ T cells sorted from PBMCs, obtained approximately 25 months after vaccination. The receptors come from a man between 45 and 75 years old who received an inactivated influenza vaccine.

This clonotype was counted only a few times. The chain is built from TRBV7-2 and TRBJ2-1; D remains ambiguous. This CDR3 contains 14 residues. Germline CDR1 SGHTA, CDR2 FQGNSA. V lost 1 base to trimming and J lost 6 bases, with 10 bases between them. CDR3 DNA sequence: TGTGCCAGCAGCTTAGACGGAGTCGGCAATGAGCAGTTCTTC. Its translation is CASSLDGVGNEQFF.

V and J are TRBV5-1 and TRBJ2-3; TRBD1 matches at 8 bases. Germline V gene sequence: CDR1 SGHRS, CDR2 YFSETQ. The CDR3 is made up of 14 amino acids. J was trimmed by 4 bases and V by 4 bases; bases with no gene match: 5. CDR3: CASSPLTGADTQYF. The DNA of the CDR3 is TGCGCCAGCAGCCCACTGACAGGGGCAGATACGCAGTATTTT.

This clonotype turned up a few times. V and J are TRBV3-1 and TRBJ1-4, with D uncertain. The V and J ends lost 0 bases and 6 bases respectively, with 11 bases between them. The germline V gene encodes CDR1 LGHDT and CDR2 YNNKEL (reference sequence). The CDR3 has 15 residues. The CDR3 sequence: CASSQDNQWYEKLFF. CDR3 nucleotides: TGTGCCAGCAGCCAAGATAACCAGTGGTATGAAAAACTGTTTTTT. The full variable domain, with the rest looked up from reference TRBV3-1 and TRBJ1-4, is DTAVSQTPKYLVTQMGNDKSIKCEQNLGHDTMYWYKQDSKKFLKIMFSYNNKELIINETVPNRFSPKSPDKAHLNLHINSLELGDSAVYFCASSQDNQWYEKLFFGSGTQLSVL.

The rearrangement joins TRBV12-3 or TRBV12-4 to TRBJ2-1; TRBD1 matches at 7 bases. This CDR3 is 14 amino acids long. J lost 9 bases, V lost 4 bases, and 9 bases had no gene match. CDR3 sequence reads: CASSYPGQASEQFF. CDR3 in DNA: TGTGCCAGCAGTTATCCCGGACAGGCCTCTGAGCAGTTCTTC.

This clonotype was counted a few times. The chain links TRBV12-3 or TRBV12-4 to TRBJ1-1; a possible D gene is TRBD1 (5 bases). V lost 5 bases and J 1 base, leaving 17 bases between the germline ends. This CDR3 comprises 16 residues. This CDR3 reads CASSKPSGLRNTEAFF. The CDR3 coding sequence is TGTGCCAGCAGTAAACCCTCGGGGCTGAGGAACACTGAAGCTTTCTTT.

The gene calls are TRBV5-6 and TRBJ2-1; the D gene is possibly TRBD1 (6 bases). CDR3 size: 15 residues. Germline V lookup: CDR1 SGHDT, CDR2 YYEEEE. V was clipped by 1 base and J by 3 bases, with 11 bases between them. The CDR3 loop reads CASSLWQGFYNEQFF. CDR3 bases: TGTGCCAGCAGCTTGTGGCAGGGGTTCTACAATGAGCAGTTCTTC.

This clonotype has only a few counts. The V and J genes are TRBV4-2 and TRBJ2-1; D may be TRBD2 (5 bases). V was trimmed by 3 bases and J by 4 bases, leaving 10 bases between them. CDR3 length: 14 amino acids. CDR1 is LGHNA, CDR2 YNFKEQ, per germline. The CDR3 DNA reads as TGTGCCAGCAGCCAGTTCACTAGTTACAATGAGCAGTTCTTC. The encoded protein is CASSQFTSYNEQFF.

This clonotype was observed at least ten times. The V and J genes are TRBV3-1 and TRBJ2-1; TRBD2 aligns across 8 bases. This CDR3 contains 16 residues. Germline lookup yields CDR1 LGHDT and CDR2 YNNKEL (reference sequence). V shed 2 bases, J shed 8 bases, and the junction held 11 bases outside the gene matches. DNA of the CDR3: TGTGCCAGCAGCCAATTTGTACTAGCGGTTTTTGATGAGCAGTTCTTC. Translated, it gives CASSQFVLAVFDEQFF.

In this sample, this clonotype turned up a few times. The chain is built from TRBV4-3 and TRBJ2-7, with a weak D call TRBD1 (5 bases). The germline V gene encodes CDR1 LGHNA and CDR2 YSLEER. The length of the CDR3 is 15 residues. V dropped 0 bases and J dropped 0 bases, with 9 bases sitting between them. CDR3: CASSQDRVSSYEQYF. The CDR3, as DNA: TGCGCCAGCAGCCAAGACAGGGTTAGCTCCTACGAGCAGTACTTC.

This clonotype was recorded many times. This rearrangement joins TRBV6-1 to TRBJ2-3; D is unresolved. This CDR3 is 15 amino acids long. In germline, CDR1 is MNHNS, CDR2 SASEGT. Between the trimmed V and J ends, which lost 5 bases and 1 base, there was a span of 13 bases. The CDR3 DNA is TGTGCCAGCAGTCTGACACTGGTCGGCACAGATACGCAGTATTTT. Its protein is CASSLTLVGTDTQYF.

The chain uses TRBV29-1 and TRBJ2-3, with D unresolved. The germline gives CDR1 SQVTM, CDR2 ANQGSEA. Trimming removed 7 bases at V and 0 bases at J, with 11 bases between. This CDR3 is 13 amino acids long. Written as DNA, the CDR3 is TGCAGCGCCCGGAGTGCTAGCACAGATACGCAGTATTTT. Amino acids: CSARSASTDTQYF.

DNA of the CDR3: TGCAGTGCTAGAGAACACTACGAGCAGTACTTC. Its protein is CSAREHYEQYF. The chain employs TRBV20-1 and TRBJ2-7; the D is unclear. The CDR3 loop spans 11 amino acids. Germline CDR1 reads DFQATT; CDR2 reads SNEGSKA (reference sequence). The germline V and J ends were trimmed by 0 bases and 3 bases, with 3 bases remaining between them.

This chain joins TRBV15 and TRBJ2-1, with TRBD2 matching 7 bases. V shed 3 bases and J 4 bases; nucleotides not matched to a gene: 3. This CDR3 is built from 14 residues. CDR1 LNHNV and CDR2 YYDKDF come from the germline V gene (reference sequence). This CDR3 reads CATSRGGMYNEQFF. Written as DNA, the CDR3 is TGTGCCACCAGCAGGGGGGGGATGTACAATGAGCAGTTCTTC.

Points on this clonotype: Relative to the germline gene, one junction end is altered; a read error may explain this. The rearrangement joins TRBV6-1 to TRBJ2-5; TRBD2 agrees at 11 bases. The CDR3 sequence is 17 residues long. Germline assignment: CDR1 MNHNS and CDR2 SASEGT. The CDR3 sequence: CAISEARGTSGNIMQYF. The DNA of the CDR3 is TGTGCCATCAGTGAAGCAAGGGGGACTAGCGGAAACATCATGCAGTACTTC.

A few counts support this clonotype. The V and J genes are TRBV7-9 and TRBJ2-3; D remains unclear. CDR1 and CDR2 from the germline V gene are SEHNR and FQNEAQ (reference sequence). CDR3 length: 11 amino acids. Between the trimmed V and J ends, which lost 3 bases and 9 bases, there was a span of 7 bases. The CDR3 coding sequence is TGTGCCAGCAGCTTGGATAGAACGCAGTATTTT. Protein product: CASSLDRTQYF.

This clonotype was observed a handful of times. The genes are TRBV4-3 and TRBJ2-3, with TRBD2 matching 13 bases. The CDR3 contains 19 residues. V was pared by 1 base and J by 2 bases, with 9 bases of the junction left unmatched. From germline, CDR1 is LGHNA and CDR2 YSLEER. The CDR3 sequence: CASSQGTSGRAYITDTQYF. CDR3 bases: TGCGCCAGCAGCCAAGGCACTAGCGGGAGGGCCTATATCACAGATACGCAGTATTTT.

This chain joins TRBV5-5 and TRBJ1-5, with D perhaps TRBD1 (5 bases). Germline loops: CDR1 SGHKS, CDR2 YYEKEE (reference sequence). This CDR3 region has 17 residues. Trimming left V 3 bases short and J 1 base short, with 17 bases between. CDR3 loop: CASSSTGGGPSNQPQHF. CDR3 nucleotide sequence: TGTGCCAGCAGCTCCACCGGGGGAGGGCCGAGCAATCAGCCCCAGCATTTT.

V usage is TRBV6-5 and J usage is TRBJ2-7, with TRBD2 identical over 7 bases. CDR3 length equals 14 residues. Germline CDR1 reads MNHEY; CDR2 reads SVGAGI. V lost 2 bases and J lost 2; bases outside the gene matches: 3. This chain's CDR3 is CASSYGTNTYEQYF. The CDR3 DNA reads as TGTGCCAGCAGTTACGGGACTAACACCTACGAGCAGTACTTC.

This chain uses TRBV20-1 with TRBJ1-2; TRBD1 matches at 8 bases. This CDR3 is 16 amino acids long. The V gene end was trimmed by 0 bases and the J gene end by 1 base; junction bases not matched to a gene: 7. Germline V CDR1 and CDR2: DFQATT, SNEGSKA (reference sequence). CDR3 region: CSARDALDRVNYGYTF. The CDR3, as DNA: TGCAGTGCTAGAGACGCCCTGGACAGGGTTAACTATGGCTACACCTTC.

This clonotype was seen a handful of times. The chain employs TRBV12-3 or TRBV12-4 and TRBJ2-5; the D is unclear. The germline V and J ends were trimmed by 4 bases and 1 base, with 10 bases remaining between them. This CDR3 is 14 amino acids long. The CDR3 reads CASSSTTPQETQYF. CDR3 nucleotide sequence: TGTGCCAGCAGTTCTACCACCCCCCAAGAGACCCAGTACTTC.

This clonotype was seen ten or more times. V and J are TRBV14 and TRBJ1-1, with a tentative D call TRBD1 (5 bases). The CDR3 totals 13 residues. Germline loops: CDR1 SGHDN, CDR2 FVKESK. V was clipped by 7 bases and J by 0 bases, with 9 bases between them. The CDR3 loop is CASNRQMNTEAFF. In DNA form, the CDR3 reads TGTGCCAGCAACCGACAGATGAACACTGAAGCTTTCTTT.

This clonotype has a handful of counts. This chain connects TRBV28 to TRBJ2-2; no clear D gene. V was trimmed by 7 bases and J by 4 bases, leaving 4 bases between them. The CDR3 loop spans 11 amino acids. The germline V gene has CDR1 MDHEN and CDR2 SYDVKM. The CDR3 reads CASKFTGELFF. As DNA, the CDR3 is TGTGCCAGCAAGTTCACCGGGGAGCTGTTTTTT. The full variable domain, with the rest looked up from reference TRBV28 and TRBJ2-2, is DVKVTQSSRYLVKRTGEKVFLECVQDMDHENMFWYRQDPGLGLRLIYFSYDVKMKEKGDIPEGYSVSREKKERFSLILESASTNQTSMYLCASKFTGELFFGEGSRLTVL.

This clonotype was detected many times. The J gene is TRBJ1-1, the V gene TRBV30; 7 bases align to TRBD1. The CDR3 covers 15 residues. V was clipped by 0 bases and J by 5 bases; unmatched bases: 9. Germline-derived CDR1 and CDR2 are GTSNPN and SVGIG (reference sequence). The CDR3: CAWSVWGTAETEAFF. CDR3 bases: TGTGCCTGGAGTGTATGGGGGACAGCAGAGACTGAAGCTTTCTTT.

There are a few counts of this clonotype. In DNA form, the CDR3 reads TGTGCCAGCAGCTTAGCCCAGGGGGACACCGGGGAGCTGTTTTTT. Its translation: CASSLAQGDTGELFF. J is TRBJ2-2 and V is TRBV7-6; 7 bases are a match to TRBD1. The CDR3 extends over 15 amino acids. Germline lookup yields CDR1 SGHVS and CDR2 FNYEAQ. Losses at the gene ends were 0 bases for V and 3 bases for J; bases not matched to a gene: 1.

This clonotype was seen repeatedly, ten times or more. J is TRBJ1-6 and V is TRBV5-1; D unresolved. Germline assignment: CDR1 SGHRS and CDR2 YFSETQ. V lost 6 bases to trimming and J lost 13 bases, with 20 bases between them. The CDR3 spans 14 residues. CDR3 in amino acids: CASTTGWQVSPLHF. The CDR3 DNA follows: TGCGCCAGCACGACGGGGTGGCAGGTATCGCCCCTCCACTTT.

At least ten counts were recorded for this clonotype. The chain has TRBV29-1 and TRBJ1-1; D might be TRBD1 (6 bases). This CDR3 is built from 13 residues. The ends were cut back, 5 bases at V and 5 bases at J, with 15 bases in the middle. CDR1 is SQVTM, CDR2 ANQGSEA, per germline. CDR3 sequence: CSVHKGGRTEAFF. The CDR3 coding sequence is TGCAGCGTTCATAAGGGGGGTAGGACTGAAGCTTTCTTT.